The rows below give T cell receptor beta chains drawn from one sample of a study of shared clonotypes between healthy human individuals. Using immunoSEQ multiplex PCR, the repertoire was profiled, and TCRdb retains in-frame clones only, with some absent. The profile shows about 710,000 clones, around three quarters of them singletons. Sequencing was carried out using memory CD4+ T cells sorted from blood. The receptors shown here come from a woman younger than 45 in good health. The CDR3 runs from the conserved cysteine through the conserved F or W. A D gene is named only where the DNA matches it firmly. The listing skips clone size in some rows; elsewhere it reads once, few, many or a size class.

TRBJ1-5	NA	NA	16	TRBV28	CASSLGAGYSNQPQHF	TGTGCCAGCAGTTTAGGAGCGGGATATAGCAATCAGCCCCAGCATTTT
TRBJ2-7	NA	TRBD2	19	TRBV5-3	CARSFSVGSGRAGSHEQYF	TGTGCCAGAAGCTTTTCGGTTGGTAGCGGGAGGGCCGGTTCCCACGAGCAGTACTTC
TRBJ1-2	NA	TRBD1	13	TRBV27	CASSRTGRYGYTF	TGTGCCAGCAGTAGGACAGGGCGCTATGGCTACACCTTC
TRBJ2-3	NA	NA	15	TRBV2	CASSADALSTDTQYF	TGTGCCAGCAGCGCGGACGCACTCAGCACAGATACGCAGTATTTT
TRBJ2-7	NA	NA	15	TRBV11-2	CASSSLRDQTYEQYF	TGTGCCAGCAGCTCTCTCCGGGATCAAACCTACGAGCAGTACTTC
TRBJ2-5	NA	TRBD1	14	TRBV11-2	CASSLSTGGETQYF	TGTGCCAGCAGCTTATCAACAGGGGGTGAGACCCAGTACTTC
TRBJ2-7	NA	TRBD2	13	TRBV28	CASSLGREGEQYF	TGTGCCAGCAGTTTAGGGCGGGAGGGCGAGCAGTACTTC
TRBJ2-1	NA	TRBD1	16	TRBV19	CASSIETGTAYNEQFF	TGTGCCAGTAGTATAGAGACCGGGACAGCCTACAATGAGCAGTTCTTC
TRBJ2-2	NA	NA	14	TRBV29-1	CSVETRLNTGELFF	TGCAGCGTTGAGACTAGGTTGAACACCGGGGAGCTGTTTTTT
TRBJ1-2	NA	NA	17	TRBV7-8	CASTNLVGAETYYGYTF	TGTGCCAGCACCAACCTGGTCGGAGCAGAGACGTACTATGGCTACACCTTC
TRBJ2-3	NA	NA	15	TRBV28	CASGNSPESTDTQYF	TGTGCCAGCGGAAATAGCCCTGAGAGCACAGATACGCAGTATTTT
TRBJ2-3	NA	NA	12	TRBV21-1	CASSSPDQLQYF	TGTGCCAGCAGTTCTCCGGACCAATTGCAGTATTTT
TRBJ1-4	NA	TRBD1	14	TRBV5-1	CASSSGTGREKLFF	TGCGCCAGCAGCTCCGGGACAGGTCGTGAAAAACTGTTTTTT
TRBJ2-7	few	NA	14	TRBV6-1	CAILGGQPAHEQYF	TGTGCCATTTTGGGGGGACAGCCCGCCCACGAGCAGTACTTC
TRBJ2-5	NA	TRBD2	14	TRBV11-2	CASRWAGGEETQYF	TGTGCCAGCCGATGGGCGGGAGGGGAGGAGACCCAGTACTTC
TRBJ1-4	NA	NA	16	TRBV18	CASSPRDLGTNEKLFF	TGTGCCAGCTCACCACGGGATCTTGGGACTAATGAAAAACTGTTTTTT
TRBJ2-1	NA	TRBD1	13	TRBV7-8	CASSLRTGYEQFF	TGTGCCAGCAGCTTAAGGACAGGGTACGAGCAGTTCTTC
TRBJ2-7	NA	NA	14	TRBV2	CASSEGDGTYEQYF	TGTGCCAGCAGTGAGGGCGACGGAACCTACGAGCAGTACTTC
TRBJ2-7	NA	NA	13	TRBV14	CASSQVRRNEQYF	TGTGCCAGCAGCCAAGTCCGGAGGAACGAGCAGTACTTC
TRBJ2-2	NA	TRBD1	18	TRBV10-3	CAITPQGAGGANTGELFF	TGTGCCATCACTCCACAGGGGGCGGGCGGGGCGAACACCGGGGAGCTGTTTTTT
TRBJ2-7	NA	NA	14	TRBV5-6	CASSRYPFMHEQYF	TGTGCCAGCAGCCGGTATCCGTTCATGCACGAGCAGTACTTC
TRBJ2-1	NA	TRBD2	17	TRBV5-4	CASSLIMLAGSYNEQFF	TGTGCCAGCAGCTTGATCATGCTAGCGGGCTCCTACAATGAGCAGTTCTTC
TRBJ1-2	few	NA	14	TRBV6-6	CASRGDSDIYGYTF	TGTGCCAGCAGGGGGGATTCGGACATTTATGGCTACACCTTC
TRBJ1-1	few	NA	12	TRBV28	CASSLREGEAFF	TGTGCCAGCAGTCTGAGGGAGGGTGAAGCTTTCTTT
TRBJ1-3	NA	NA	13	TRBV10-3	CAISETSGNTIYF	TGTGCCATCAGTGAGACCTCTGGAAACACCATATATTTT
TRBJ2-1	many	TRBD2	18	TRBV14	CASSQAGTSGRALNEQFF	TGTGCCAGCAGCCAAGCCGGGACTAGCGGGAGAGCTTTGAATGAGCAGTTCTTC
TRBJ1-5	few	NA	15	TRBV7-2	CASSLALGREEPQHF	TGTGCCAGCAGCTTAGCGCTCGGTCGGGAGGAGCCCCAGCATTTT
TRBJ2-1	NA	NA	13	TRBV19	CASGGGAWTEQFF	TGTGCCAGTGGAGGGGGCGCGTGGACTGAGCAGTTCTTC
TRBJ2-3	NA	NA	15	TRBV5-1	CASSSGNRPTDTQYF	TGCGCCAGCAGCTCTGGGAACAGACCCACAGATACGCAGTATTTT
TRBJ2-7	NA	NA	14	TRBV6-6	CASSYSDNSYEQYF	TGTGCCAGCAGTTACTCGGACAACTCCTACGAGCAGTACTTC
TRBJ2-5	NA	TRBD2	16	TRBV28	CASSRGLAGGLETQYF	TGTGCCAGCAGTAGAGGACTAGCGGGAGGTTTAGAGACCCAGTACTTC
TRBJ2-3	NA	NA	14	TRBV7-2	CASSLSTGTDTQYF	TGTGCCAGCAGCTTATCTACGGGCACAGATACGCAGTATTTT
TRBJ2-5	NA	NA	18	TRBV21-1	CASSKNPAGGQNQETQYF	TGTGCCAGCAGCAAAAACCCAGCGGGAGGGCAAAATCAAGAGACCCAGTACTTC
TRBJ1-5	NA	NA	14	TRBV28	CASSFGTGNQPQHF	TGTGCCAGCAGTTTTGGGACGGGCAATCAGCCCCAGCATTTT
TRBJ2-1	NA	TRBD2	15	TRBV6-1	CASSEGTSGSNEQFF	TGTGCCAGCAGTGAGGGGACTAGCGGGAGCAATGAGCAGTTCTTC
TRBJ2-1	once	TRBD2	18	TRBV5-1	CASSFGTSGSFSYNEQFF	TGCGCCAGCAGCTTCGGGACTAGCGGGAGTTTTTCCTACAATGAGCAGTTCTTC
TRBJ2-3	NA	TRBD1	17	TRBV14	CASSQGRQGASGDTQYF	TGTGCCAGCAGCCAAGGAAGACAGGGGGCAAGTGGAGATACGCAGTATTTT
TRBJ1-1	NA	NA	13	TRBV28	CASSRRGPGEAFF	TGTGCCAGCAGTCGCCGGGGGCCGGGGGAAGCTTTCTTT
TRBJ2-2	NA	NA	14	TRBV7-9	CASSPRTPGGELFF	TGTGCCAGCAGCCCGCGGACCCCCGGTGGGGAGCTGTTTTTT
TRBJ2-3	NA	NA	14	TRBV18	CASSPRGSTDTQYF	TGTGCCAGCTCTCCAAGAGGTAGCACAGATACGCAGTATTTT
TRBJ1-1	NA	NA	17	TRBV2	CASSEGDIALLLTEAFF	TGTGCCAGCAGTGAGGGGGACATTGCCCTTTTGCTCACTGAAGCTTTCTTT